These 17 T cell receptor beta chains came from one sample sequenced in a study of cytomegalovirus exposure and HLA in healthy donors. 60 Vbeta and 13 Jbeta primers were used in PCR. Sequencing was performed with immunoSEQ multiplex PCR; in TCRdb, only in-frame clones are kept and a portion is missing. Counted here are around 170,000 clones, 80% to 85% occurring once; the ten biggest clones make up around 1.4%. Input material: PBMCs. These receptors all stem from a woman between 18 and 29 years old in good health and CMV-seronegative.

The V gene is TRBV19, the J gene TRBJ2-3; TRBD2 agrees at 8 bases. CDR3 length: 16 amino acids. Germline values: CDR1 LNHDA, CDR2 SQIVND (reference sequence). Losses at the gene ends were 3 bases for V and 2 bases for J; bases not matched to a gene: 7. Here the CDR3 reads CASSIAKRGTTDTQYF. DNA of the CDR3: TGTGCCAGTAGTATCGCGAAGCGGGGGACCACAGATACGCAGTATTTT.

This clone has only one observation. J is TRBJ1-5 and V is TRBV4-1; D might be TRBD1 (6 bases). CDR1 MGHRA and CDR2 YSYEKL come from the germline V gene. The CDR3 spans 19 residues. Trimming stripped 3 bases from V and 5 bases from J, with 26 bases between. CDR3 bases: TGCGCCAGCAGCCAGGTGGGCCCACGGGGGGCGGGAGGGTATCAGCCCCAGCATTTT. This encodes CASSQVGPRGAGGYQPQHF.

V is TRBV27 and J is TRBJ1-1; TRBD1 matches 8 bases. Germline CDR1 and CDR2: MNHEY and SMNVEV (reference sequence). V lost 5 bases to trimming and J lost 5 bases; unmatched junction nucleotides: 7. This CDR3 has 14 residues. Here the CDR3 reads CASSAVTGETEAFF. The CDR3 DNA sequence: TGTGCCAGCAGTGCCGTGACAGGGGAGACTGAAGCTTTCTTT.

This clone appeared a single time. The V gene is TRBV16, the J gene TRBJ2-5; D remains unclear. CDR3 length: 13 amino acids. CDR1 KGHSY and CDR2 FQNENV come from the germline V gene. Trimming removed 4 bases from V and 4 bases from J, with 10 bases in between. CDR3 bases: TGTGCCAGCAGCCGCCCAGCGTCAGAGACCCAGTACTTC. Translated, it gives CASSRPASETQYF.

This sequence joins TRBV2 and TRBJ1-1; 7 bases match TRBD1. CDR1 SNHLY and CDR2 FYNNEI come from the germline V gene. Trimming took 2 bases from V and 4 from J; bases not matched to a gene: 4. The CDR3 has 14 amino acids. CDR3 loop: CASSERGPGTEAFF. The CDR3 nucleotides read TGTGCCAGCAGTGAAAGGGGGCCGGGCACTGAAGCTTTCTTT.

V gene TRBV6-4 combines with J gene TRBJ2-7; 7 positions match TRBD1. V shed 3 bases, J shed 5 bases, and the junction held 4 bases outside the gene matches. Germline lookup yields CDR1 MRHNA and CDR2 SNTAGT. This CDR3 spans 13 amino acids. The CDR3 protein is CASSETGYHEQYF. CDR3 nucleotides: TGTGCCAGCAGTGAGACAGGGTACCACGAGCAGTACTTC.

The V call is TRBV6-6, the J call TRBJ1-1; tentatively, D is TRBD1 (6 bases). Germline assignment: CDR1 MNHNY and CDR2 SVGAGI (reference sequence). The CDR3 runs 13 residues. V was trimmed by 4 bases and J by 3 bases, leaving 9 bases between them. This CDR3 reads CASSLDSYTEAFF. The CDR3 coding sequence is TGTGCCAGCAGTTTGGACAGCTACACTGAAGCTTTCTTT.

The genes are TRBV10-2 and TRBJ2-7; 13 bases match TRBD2. V was pared by 1 base and J by 5 bases, with 11 bases of the junction left unmatched. The CDR3 has 18 amino acids. The germline V gene encodes CDR1 WSHSY and CDR2 SAAADI. CDR3 protein: CASSEWRPLAGGPHEQYF. The CDR3 coding sequence is TGCGCCAGCAGTGAGTGGCGACCACTAGCGGGGGGGCCGCACGAGCAGTACTTC.

This clone has only a few counts. The rearrangement uses TRBV6-5 and TRBJ1-2; a weak D match, TRBD1 (5 bases). V gave up 5 bases and J gave up 4 bases, with 14 bases separating them. In germline, CDR1 is MNHEY, CDR2 SVGAGI. This CDR3 comprises 14 residues. CDR3 protein: CASSEYRTTYGYTF. The CDR3 DNA reads TGTGCCAGCAGTGAATACAGGACAACCTATGGCTACACCTTC.

This clone showed up just once. V gene TRBV13 combines with J gene TRBJ2-7; TRBD1 matches at 8 bases. With V trimmed by 1 base and J by 3 bases, 5 bases remained unmatched. Per germline, CDR1 PRHDT and CDR2 FYEKMQ (reference sequence). CDR3 length equals 15 residues. In DNA, the CDR3 is TGTGCCAGCAGCTTAGAGGACAGGGACAACTACGAGCAGTACTTC. Translated: CASSLEDRDNYEQYF.

The J gene is TRBJ1-1, the V gene TRBV20-1, with no clear D. V shed 0 bases and J shed 11 bases, with 7 bases lying between them. From germline, CDR1 is DFQATT and CDR2 SNEGSKA (reference sequence). CDR3 length: 10 residues. The CDR3 sequence: CSARENQAFF. CDR3 in DNA: TGCAGTGCTAGAGAAAATCAGGCTTTCTTT.

In this sample, this clone turned up a few times. The V call is TRBV29-1, the J call TRBJ2-6; 7 positions match TRBD2. Germline assignment: CDR1 SQVTM and CDR2 ANQGSEA. The CDR3 is 14 amino acids. V lost 7 bases, J lost 4 bases, and 7 bases stayed unmatched. CDR3 bases: TGCAGCGCTGGGGGGGTCGCGGGGGCCAACGTCCTGACTTTC. As protein: CSAGGVAGANVLTF.

V gene TRBV19 combines with J gene TRBJ2-2; D is unresolved. Germline CDR1 is LNHDA and CDR2 is SQIVND (reference sequence). Trimming left V 1 base short and J 0 bases short, with 9 bases between. This CDR3 comprises 16 residues. DNA for the CDR3: TGTGCCAGTAGTATAGTACGGAGCGCGAACACCGGGGAGCTGTTTTTT. This encodes CASSIVRSANTGELFF.

This clone was detected once. The chain links TRBV12-1 to TRBJ1-5. TRBV12-1 is a listed pseudogene. The CDR3 covers 14 residues. The CDR3 reads CASSFDRGNQPQHF. CDR3 in DNA: TGTGCCAGCAGCTTTGACCGGGGCAATCAGCCCCAGCATTTT.

The chain combines TRBV15 with TRBJ1-5; tentative D call: TRBD1 (5 bases). V shed 9 bases and J shed 3 bases, with 9 bases lying between them. CDR1 is LNHNV and CDR2 is YYDKDF in the germline V gene (reference sequence). CDR3 length equals 12 residues. In nucleotides, the CDR3 is TGTGCCACAGGGGTCGACAATCAGCCCCAGCATTTT. Its translation: CATGVDNQPQHF.

The rearrangement links TRBV5-5 to TRBJ2-3, with D possibly TRBD1 on 5 matching bases. This CDR3 contains 14 residues. V lost 4 bases and J lost 3, with 12 bases in between. Germline CDR1 and CDR2: SGHKS and YYEKEE (reference sequence). The CDR3 region is CASSAGAATDTQYF. The CDR3 DNA follows: TGTGCCAGCAGCGCTGGGGCCGCGACAGATACGCAGTATTTT.

The V gene is TRBV7-7, the J gene TRBJ2-5, with 9 bases aligning to TRBD2. After removal of 1 base from V and 5 bases from J, the junction contained 5 bases not matched to a gene. There are 15 residues in the CDR3. Germline values: CDR1 SSHAT, CDR2 FNYEAQ (reference sequence). In DNA, the CDR3 is TGTGCCAGCAGCTTAGGCGGGGGGGCCCTTGAGACCCAGTACTTC. Translating it yields CASSLGGGALETQYF.